The 13 T cell receptor beta chains listed next were all sequenced from one sample in a study of response to subunit inactivated influenza vaccine. TCRdb redid the calling of the RT-PCR reads with MiXCR, one entry per CDR3 protein. Of some 480,000 distinct CDR3 sequences in the sample, approximately 9.9% were seen once. Sequencing was performed on PBMCs from blood, taken roughly 45 days after vaccination. These TCRs come from a man aged 50-60 years who received an inactivated influenza vaccine.

The chain uses TRBV28 and TRBJ2-5, with D possibly TRBD2 on 6 matching bases. Germline CDR1 and CDR2: MDHEN and SYDVKM. This CDR3 has 14 amino acids. Trimming took 6 bases from V and 4 from J, leaving 15 bases between them. CDR3 sequence (DNA): TGTGCCAGCAGACACCGTGGAGGGACAGAGACCCAGTACTTC. This codes for CASRHRGGTETQYF.

This rearrangement joins TRBV5-1 to TRBJ2-3, with 7 nucleotides matching TRBD1. V shed 5 bases and J 1 base; nucleotides not matched to a gene: 10. Per the germline V gene, CDR1 is SGHRS and CDR2 is YFSETQ. This CDR3 is built from 16 residues. The CDR3 DNA sequence: TGCGCCAGCAGTCGAGGGACAGTTCAGGGCACAGATACGCAGTATTTT. Residues: CASSRGTVQGTDTQYF.

This clonotype was counted a few times. The J gene is TRBJ2-5, the V gene TRBV6-1; D unresolved. This CDR3 is built from 15 residues. V was clipped by 6 bases and J by 4 bases, with 18 bases between them. Looked up from germline, CDR1 is MNHNS and CDR2 is SASEGT. Written as DNA, the CDR3 is TGTGCCAGCAGGGTTAGGATCGAGGATGGAGAGACCCAGTACTTC. It specifies CASRVRIEDGETQYF.

This clonotype was observed a few times. V is TRBV24-1 and J is TRBJ2-2; unclear D gene. The germline V gene encodes CDR1 KGHDR and CDR2 SFDVKD. The CDR3 extends over 15 amino acids. Trimming took off 1 base at V and 1 base at J, with 6 bases between the two ends. CDR3 region: CATSDFDKNTGELFF. The CDR3 coding sequence is TGTGCCACCAGTGATTTCGACAAGAACACCGGGGAGCTGTTTTTT.

This clonotype was detected many times. The chain uses TRBV12-3 or TRBV12-4 and TRBJ1-2, with 10 bases matching TRBD1. Trimming removed 5 bases from V and 2 bases from J; junction bases left unmatched: 5. This CDR3 has 15 amino acids. The CDR3 region has the DNA TGTGCCAGCAGTATGGGACAGGGGTGGAACTATGGCTACACCTTC. This gives the protein CASSMGQGWNYGYTF.

This clonotype has a handful of counts. The rearrangement links TRBV7-2 to TRBJ2-1; the D gene is possibly TRBD2 (7 bases). V lost 4 bases and J 6 bases, leaving 13 bases between the germline ends. CDR3 length: 14 residues. Germline V gene sequence: CDR1 SGHTA, CDR2 FQGNSA. The CDR3 coding sequence is TGTGCCAGCAGCTCTCTACGGGGGGCCAATGAGCAGTTCTTC. This gives the protein CASSSLRGANEQFF.

The chain joins TRBV11-1 to TRBJ2-1, with a tentative D call TRBD2 (5 bases). Trimming cost V 1 base and J 7 bases, with 11 bases left between them. There are 14 residues in the CDR3. Germline lookup yields CDR1 SGHAT and CDR2 FQDESV (reference sequence). CDR3 amino acids: CASSLGGRSNEQFF. In nucleotides, the CDR3 is TGTGCCAGCAGCTTAGGAGGGAGATCTAATGAGCAGTTCTTC.

This clonotype turned up a few times. This chain links TRBV5-6 with TRBJ1-1; D is unclear. The CDR3 has 14 residues. V was shortened by 0 bases and J by 4 bases, with 10 bases between the two germline ends. The germline V gene has CDR1 SGHDT and CDR2 YYEEEE. As DNA, the CDR3 is TGTGCCAGCAGCTTGGGAGGGTTTACCACTGAAGCTTTCTTT. Translating it yields CASSLGGFTTEAFF. Filled out from reference TRBV5-6 and TRBJ1-1, the complete variable domain reads DAGVTQSPTHLIKTRGQQVTLRCSPKSGHDTVSWYQQALGQGPQFIFQYYEEEERQRGNFPDRFSGHQFPNYSSELNVNALLLGDSALYLCASSLGGFTTEAFFGQGTRLTVV.

In regard to this clonotype: Just one base apart from a much larger clone, this may be a read error. The chain couples TRBV15 to TRBJ2-1; D is uncertain. Germline V CDR1 and CDR2: LNHNV, YYDKDF (reference sequence). This CDR3 comprises 15 residues. CDR3 region: CAASRSSGPGNEQFF. CDR3 nucleotides: TGTGCCGCCAGCAGATCCTCCGGGCCCGGTAATGAGCAGTTCTTC. Based on the CDR3 plus reference TRBV15 and TRBJ2-1, the full variable domain is DAMVIQNPRYQVTQFGKPVTLSCSQTLNHNVMYWYQQKSSQAPKLLFHYYDKDFNNEADTPDNFQSRRPNTSFCFLDIRSPGLGDTAMYLCAASRSSGPGNEQFFGPGTRLTVL.

This clonotype occurred many times. The rearrangement links TRBV29-1 to TRBJ2-1; 13 nucleotides line up with TRBD2. Germline V CDR1 and CDR2: SQVTM, ANQGSEA. V was pared by 6 bases and J by 3 bases, with 11 bases of the junction left unmatched. The CDR3 extends over 17 amino acids. The CDR3 region has the DNA TGCAGCGTCGCCGGGACTAGCGGGACTATTAACTACAATGAGCAGTTCTTC. It translates to CSVAGTSGTINYNEQFF.

This clonotype was picked up many times. The chain has TRBV12-3 or TRBV12-4 and TRBJ2-5; D call uncertain. With 0 bases removed from V and 2 bases from J, the gap between germline ends came to 13 bases. The CDR3 is made up of 16 amino acids. The CDR3 coding sequence is TGTGCCAGCAGTTTAGCTTTCGGTAACAGACAAGAGACCCAGTACTTC. It translates to CASSLAFGNRQETQYF.

V and J are TRBV24-1 and TRBJ2-1; weak D call: TRBD1 (6 bases). The CDR3 consists of 15 residues. The V end was cut by 2 bases, the J end by 6 bases, with 13 bases between. The germline gives CDR1 KGHDR, CDR2 SFDVKD. The chain's CDR3 is CATSDWQGSGNEQFF. As DNA, the CDR3 is TGTGCCACCAGTGATTGGCAGGGGTCCGGCAATGAGCAGTTCTTC.

In its sample, this clonotype was seen a few times. This chain links TRBV10-3 with TRBJ1-6; 9 bases align to TRBD1. V trimming: 5 bases; J trimming: 5 bases; junction bases outside the gene matches: 4. Germline V gene sequence: CDR1 ENHRY, CDR2 SYGVKD. The CDR3 is made up of 15 amino acids. The CDR3 DNA is TGTGCCATCAGTCGAGACAGGGGGGATAATTCACCCCTCCACTTT. Translating it yields CAISRDRGDNSPLHF.